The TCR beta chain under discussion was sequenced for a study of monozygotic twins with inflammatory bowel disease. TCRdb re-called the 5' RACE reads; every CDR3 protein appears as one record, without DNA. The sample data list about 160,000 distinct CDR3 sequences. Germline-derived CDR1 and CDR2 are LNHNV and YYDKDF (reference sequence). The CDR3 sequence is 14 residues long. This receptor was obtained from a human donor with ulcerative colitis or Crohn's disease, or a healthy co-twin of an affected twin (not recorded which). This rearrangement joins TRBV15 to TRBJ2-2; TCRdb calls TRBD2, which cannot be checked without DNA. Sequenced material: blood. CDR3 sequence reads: CATKLAANTGELFF.